Following are 25 T cell receptor beta chains from one sample sequenced in a study of spatial heterogeneity in lung cancer. Each CDR3 protein is one row after TCRdb ran MiXCR on the 5' RACE reads. The sample holds approximately 40,000 distinct CDR3 sequences, about 5.2% seen once. Sample time point: sample taken at primary tumor resection. Source: PBMCs, taken at surgery. These receptors were collected from a female donor with early-stage non-small cell lung cancer.

This clonotype was seen a handful of times. This chain joins TRBV20-1 and TRBJ1-4, with a tentative D call TRBD1 (5 bases). The V gene lost 6 bases and the J gene lost 2 bases, with 16 bases spanning the gap. Per the germline V gene, CDR1 is DFQATT and CDR2 is SNEGSKA (reference sequence). The length of the CDR3 is 15 residues. The chain's CDR3 is CSAKGAAPTNEKLFF. The DNA for the CDR3 is TGCAGTGCCAAAGGGGCGGCGCCGACTAATGAAAAACTGTTTTTT.

This clonotype was picked up many times. This chain uses TRBV30 with TRBJ2-7, with 7 bases fitting TRBD1. The CDR3 extends over 12 amino acids. The V gene end was trimmed by 5 bases and the J gene end by 2 bases; junction bases not matched to a gene: 3. Germline CDR1 is GTSNPN and CDR2 is SVGIG (reference sequence). In DNA form, the CDR3 reads TGTGCCTGGGTCGGACAGGCCTACGAGCAGTACTTC. Translating gives CAWVGQAYEQYF. Combining the CDR3 with reference TRBV30 and TRBJ2-7 gives the whole variable domain SQTIHQWPATLVQPVGSPLSLECTVEGTSNPNLYWYRQAAGRGLQLLFYSVGIGQISSEVPQNLSASRPQDRQFILSSKKLLLSDSGFYLCAWVGQAYEQYFGPGTRLTVT.

This clonotype was recorded a few times. The chain couples TRBV18 to TRBJ1-5; tentative D call: TRBD1 (5 bases). The CDR3 covers 14 residues. Germline V gene data show CDR1 as KGHSH and CDR2 as LQKENI. V lost 4 bases, J lost 5 bases, and 12 bases lay in between. For the CDR3, the DNA is TGTGCCAGCTCACGAGGACAATCTGATCAGCCCCAGCATTTT. Protein sequence: CASSRGQSDQPQHF. Supplemented by reference TRBV18 and TRBJ1-5, the full variable domain reads NAGVMQNPRHLVRRRGQEARLRCSPMKGHSHVYWYRQLPEEGLKFMVYLQKENIIDESGMPKERFSAEFPKEGPSILRIQQVVRGDSAAYFCASSRGQSDQPQHFGDGTRLSIL.

This clonotype was found once. The chain recombines TRBV4-3 with TRBJ2-6; 8 positions match TRBD1. This CDR3 comprises 18 residues. Trimming took 1 base from V and 0 from J; bases not matched to a gene: 5. The V gene's germline CDR1 is LGHNA and CDR2 YSLEER. CDR3 residues: CASSQVSGGLSGANVLTF. The CDR3 DNA reads TGCGCCAGCAGCCAAGTTTCAGGGGGCCTCTCTGGGGCCAACGTCCTGACTTTC.

This clonotype was found many times. V usage is TRBV30 and J usage is TRBJ2-7; possibly TRBD1 for D (5 bases). The CDR3 contains 18 residues. CDR1 is GTSNPN, CDR2 SVGIG, per germline (reference sequence). V gave up 2 bases and J gave up 2 bases, with 25 bases separating them. The CDR3 DNA sequence: TGTGCCTGGAGTCCATCGCCCACTCTAGGGGAATCAGCCTACGAGCAGTACTTC. Amino acids: CAWSPSPTLGESAYEQYF.

This clonotype was observed at least ten times. The V call is TRBV19, the J call TRBJ2-1; 9 nucleotides agree with TRBD1. The CDR3 spans 16 residues. The V segment lost 5 bases and the J segment 0 bases; nucleotides outside the gene matches: 5. The V gene's germline CDR1 is LNHDA and CDR2 SQIVND (reference sequence). CDR3 nucleotides: TGTGCCAGTAGTCTGCAGACAGGGGGCTCCTACAATGAGCAGTTCTTC. The encoded protein is CASSLQTGGSYNEQFF.

V and J are TRBV5-1 and TRBJ2-7; 8 bases match TRBD2. Germline values: CDR1 SGHRS, CDR2 YFSETQ. CDR3 length equals 15 residues. The V segment lost 2 bases and the J segment 0 bases; nucleotides outside the gene matches: 4. The CDR3, as DNA: TGCGCCAGCAGCTTCACTAGCGGAAGCTCCTACGAGCAGTACTTC. It yields the protein CASSFTSGSSYEQYF.

This chain connects TRBV12-3 or TRBV12-4 to TRBJ2-3; 8 bases are a match to TRBD2. V trimming: 6 bases; J trimming: 5 bases; junction bases outside the gene matches: 7. This CDR3 contains 14 residues. The CDR3: CASRKAGAGDTQYF. CDR3 nucleotide sequence: TGTGCCAGCAGGAAAGCGGGGGCAGGAGATACGCAGTATTTT.

This clonotype was counted a few times. V is TRBV12-3 or TRBV12-4 and J is TRBJ2-1, with 8 bases matching TRBD2. V lost 3 bases, J lost 7 bases, and 5 bases stayed unmatched. The CDR3 consists of 14 residues. The CDR3 sequence: CASSFAGGENEQFF. CDR3 nucleotide sequence: TGTGCCAGCAGTTTTGCGGGGGGCGAGAATGAGCAGTTCTTC.

This clonotype was detected only a few times. The rearrangement joins TRBV27 to TRBJ2-1; tentatively, D is TRBD2 (6 bases). V was pared by 2 bases and J by 11 bases, with 13 bases between. Germline loops: CDR1 MNHEY, CDR2 SMNVEV (reference sequence). CDR3 length equals 13 residues. The CDR3 here is CASSLERRGQQFF. The DNA for the CDR3 is TGTGCCAGCAGTTTAGAGAGGCGGGGACAGCAGTTCTTC.

This clonotype has a count of ten or more. The V gene is TRBV29-1, the J gene TRBJ1-1; D may be TRBD1 (5 bases). In germline, CDR1 is SQVTM, CDR2 ANQGSEA. This CDR3 region has 14 residues. V lost 4 bases to trimming and J lost 1 base, with 13 bases between them. CDR3 region: CSVVRRGENTEAFF. The CDR3 nucleotides read TGCAGCGTTGTTCGTAGGGGTGAGAACACTGAAGCTTTCTTT.

The chain links TRBV30 to TRBJ1-2; 7 nucleotides align to TRBD1. Germline CDR1 GTSNPN, CDR2 SVGIG (reference sequence). V shed 4 bases and J 6 bases; nucleotides not matched to a gene: 8. The CDR3 contains 13 residues. The CDR3 nucleotides read TGTGCCTGGAACGCCAGGGGGAGTGATGGCTACACCTTC. Protein: CAWNARGSDGYTF.

In its sample, this clonotype was seen many times. V is TRBV5-1 and J is TRBJ1-1, with 9 bases matching TRBD1. V dropped 3 bases and J dropped 1; count of bases not matched to a gene: 1. Looked up from germline, CDR1 is SGHRS and CDR2 is YFSETQ. This CDR3 has 14 residues. The CDR3 sequence: CASSSQGANTEAFF. CDR3 DNA sequence: TGCGCCAGCAGCTCACAGGGGGCGAACACTGAAGCTTTCTTT.

This clonotype was counted once. This may be a read error, as it is one base from a much larger clone. The J gene is TRBJ2-5, the V gene TRBV11-2, with D hard to call. Germline loops: CDR1 SGHAT, CDR2 FQNNGV. The CDR3 loop spans 13 amino acids. In DNA, the CDR3 is TGTGCCAGCAGCTTCCGACCTCAAGAGACCCAGTGCTTC. This codes for CASSFRPQETQCF. The variable domain in full, with the rest retrieved from reference TRBV11-2 and TRBJ2-5, is EAGVAQSPRYKIIEKRQSVAFWCNPISGHATLYWYQQILGQGPKLLIQFQNNGVVDDSQLPKDRFSAERLKGVDSTLKIQPAKLEDSAVYLCASSFRPQETQCFGPGTRLLVL.

In its sample, this clonotype was seen a few times. The V gene is TRBV3-1, the J gene TRBJ1-1; 7 bases agree with TRBD1. The V gene's germline CDR1 is LGHDT and CDR2 YNNKEL (reference sequence). The CDR3 covers 13 residues. V was pared by 6 bases and J by 7 bases, with 8 bases of the junction left unmatched. The CDR3 DNA reads TGTGCCAGCAGTTATACAGGGGACGGTGAAGCTTTCTTT. Protein product: CASSYTGDGEAFF.

Ten or more counts support this clonotype. The chain joins TRBV5-6 to TRBJ1-1; weak D call: TRBD1 (6 bases). This CDR3 has 15 amino acids. Germline CDR1 is SGHDT and CDR2 is YYEEEE. Trimming cost V 4 bases and J 5 bases, with 18 bases left between them. The CDR3 sequence: CASSPDRGGATEAFF. The CDR3 DNA is TGTGCCAGCAGCCCGGACCGCGGGGGCGCGACTGAAGCTTTCTTT.

The V call is TRBV11-2, the J call TRBJ2-3, with 8 bases matching TRBD2. The CDR3 has 17 amino acids. CDR1 and CDR2 from the germline V gene are SGHAT and FQNNGV. Trimming cost V 0 bases and J 5 bases; bases outside gene matches: 10. CDR3: CASSLDNRGGRGDTQYF. The CDR3 nucleotides are TGTGCCAGCAGCTTAGATAATCGCGGGGGGCGTGGAGATACGCAGTATTTT.

This clonotype was counted many times. This sequence joins TRBV7-2 and TRBJ2-5; 11 bases map to TRBD2. CDR3 size: 16 residues. Trimming cost V 6 bases and J 2 bases; bases outside gene matches: 8. Per the germline V gene, CDR1 is SGHTA and CDR2 is FQGNSA. This CDR3 reads CASRPPGLADQETQYF. The DNA of the CDR3 is TGTGCCAGCAGACCCCCGGGACTAGCGGATCAAGAGACCCAGTACTTC. Using reference TRBV7-2 and TRBJ2-5 for the parts outside the CDR3, the full variable domain is GAGVSQSPSNKVTEKGKDVELRCDPISGHTALYWYRQSLGQGLEFLIYFQGNSAPDKSGLPSDRFSAERTGGSVSTLTIQRTQQEDSAVYLCASRPPGLADQETQYFGPGTRLLVL.

This clonotype was counted at least ten times. The chain joins TRBV12-3 or TRBV12-4 to TRBJ1-3, with D hard to call. The germline V and J ends were trimmed by 8 bases and 0 bases, with 11 bases remaining between them. The CDR3 runs to 14 residues. As DNA, the CDR3 is TGTGCCAGCGGTACGGACCCCTCTGGAAACACCATATATTTT. The encoded protein is CASGTDPSGNTIYF.

This clonotype has ten or more counts. The chain employs TRBV28 and TRBJ2-3; possible D gene TRBD2, 7 bases. CDR1 and CDR2 (germline): MDHEN, SYDVKM. This CDR3 has 15 amino acids. V was shortened by 0 bases and J by 1 base, with 8 bases between the two germline ends. The CDR3 DNA reads TGTGCCAGCAGTTTATGGCGGGGGCGCACAGATACGCAGTATTTT. It codes for CASSLWRGRTDTQYF.

This clonotype was recorded many times. The chain recombines TRBV2 with TRBJ2-1; D uncertain. Trimming removed 2 bases from V and 7 bases from J, with 12 bases in between. CDR3 size: 14 residues. Germline CDR1 reads SNHLY; CDR2 reads FYNNEI. The CDR3, as DNA: TGTGCCAGCAGTGAAAGGGCCAACGGGAATGAGCAGTTCTTC. This gives the protein CASSERANGNEQFF.

This clonotype has at least ten counts. This chain connects TRBV9 to TRBJ1-2; D might be TRBD1 (5 bases). V was trimmed by 3 bases and J by 4 bases, leaving 13 bases between them. Per the germline V gene, CDR1 is SGDLS and CDR2 is YYNGEE. The CDR3 loop spans 14 amino acids. The CDR3 DNA reads as TGTGCCAGCAGCGCCCCCCAAGGGACCTATGGCTACACCTTC. It translates to CASSAPQGTYGYTF. Full variable domain (rest looked up from reference TRBV9 and TRBJ1-2): DSGVTQTPKHLITATGQRVTLRCSPRSGDLSVYWYQQSLDQGLQFLIQYYNGEERAKGNILERFSAQQFPDLHSELNLSSLELGDSALYFCASSAPQGTYGYTFGSGTRLTVV.

At least ten counts were recorded for this clonotype. The rearrangement joins TRBV7-3 to TRBJ2-3; tentatively, D is TRBD1 (6 bases). The CDR3 spans 15 residues. Trimming stripped 2 bases from V and 0 bases from J, with 9 bases between. Germline values: CDR1 SGHTA, CDR2 FQGTGA. The CDR3: CASSLGQTSTDTQYF. The CDR3 region has the DNA TGTGCCAGCAGCTTAGGACAGACTAGCACAGATACGCAGTATTTT.

As concerns this clonotype: A single base separates this from a much larger clone, so it may be a read error. The CDR3 reads CSAREPRQGGTQYF. Here the CDR3 DNA reads TGCAGTGCAAGAGAGCCCAGGCAAGGTGGTACGCAGTATTTT. This sequence joins TRBV20-1 and TRBJ2-3; D unclear. The CDR3 extends over 14 amino acids. Germline V gives CDR1 DFQATT, CDR2 SNEGSKA (reference sequence).

This clonotype was counted at least ten times. The chain combines TRBV7-9 with TRBJ2-2; perhaps TRBD2 as D (5 bases). V gave up 3 bases and J gave up 7 bases, with 15 bases separating them. Germline lookup yields CDR1 SEHNR and CDR2 FQNEAQ (reference sequence). This CDR3 comprises 15 residues. CDR3 DNA: TGTGCCAGCAGCTTCAAGACGAGGGATGACGGGGAGCTGTTTTTT. This sequence encodes CASSFKTRDDGELFF.